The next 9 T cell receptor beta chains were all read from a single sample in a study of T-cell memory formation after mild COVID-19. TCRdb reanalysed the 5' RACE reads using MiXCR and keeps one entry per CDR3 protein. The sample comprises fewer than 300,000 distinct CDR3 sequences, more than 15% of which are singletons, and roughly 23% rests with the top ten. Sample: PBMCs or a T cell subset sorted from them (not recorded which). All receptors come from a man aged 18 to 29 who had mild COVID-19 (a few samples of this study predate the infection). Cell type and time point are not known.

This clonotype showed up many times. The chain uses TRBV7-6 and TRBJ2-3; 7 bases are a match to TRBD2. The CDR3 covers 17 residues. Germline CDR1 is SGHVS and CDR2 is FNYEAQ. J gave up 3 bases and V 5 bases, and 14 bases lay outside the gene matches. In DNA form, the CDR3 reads TGTGCCAGCAGCCTACTCCCCCCGGGGGGAATTACAGATACGCAGTATTTT. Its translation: CASSLLPPGGITDTQYF.

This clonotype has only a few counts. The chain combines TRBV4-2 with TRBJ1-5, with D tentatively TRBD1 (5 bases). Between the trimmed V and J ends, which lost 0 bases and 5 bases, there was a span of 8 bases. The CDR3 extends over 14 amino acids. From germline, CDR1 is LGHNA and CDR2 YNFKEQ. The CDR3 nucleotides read TGTGCCAGCAGCCAAGATCAGGGAGATCAGCCCCAGCATTTT. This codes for CASSQDQGDQPQHF.

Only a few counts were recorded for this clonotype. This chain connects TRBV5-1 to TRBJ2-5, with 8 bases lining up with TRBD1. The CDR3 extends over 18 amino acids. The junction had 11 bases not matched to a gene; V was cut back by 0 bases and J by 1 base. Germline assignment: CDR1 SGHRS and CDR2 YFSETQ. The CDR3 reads CASSLDVRAGGFQETQYF. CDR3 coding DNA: TGCGCCAGCAGCTTGGACGTCCGGGCAGGGGGCTTCCAAGAGACCCAGTACTTC.

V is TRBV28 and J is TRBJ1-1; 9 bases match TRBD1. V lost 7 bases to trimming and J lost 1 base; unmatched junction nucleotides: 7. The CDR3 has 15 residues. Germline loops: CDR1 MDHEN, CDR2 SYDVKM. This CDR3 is CASTEQGAGNTEAFF. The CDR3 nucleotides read TGTGCCAGCACCGAACAGGGGGCAGGGAACACTGAAGCTTTCTTT.

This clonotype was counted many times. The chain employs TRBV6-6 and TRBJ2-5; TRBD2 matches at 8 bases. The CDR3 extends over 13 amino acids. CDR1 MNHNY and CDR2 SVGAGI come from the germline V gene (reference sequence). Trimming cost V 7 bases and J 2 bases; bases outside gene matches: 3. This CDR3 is CASIPGGQETQYF. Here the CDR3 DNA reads TGTGCCAGCATCCCGGGGGGGCAAGAGACCCAGTACTTC.

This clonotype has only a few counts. The CDR3 region is CASSEGRSVSLHF. CDR3 bases: TGTGCCAGCAGCGAAGGACGGAGTGTATCCCTCCACTTT. The rearrangement links TRBV7-8 to TRBJ1-6; D call uncertain. The CDR3 contains 13 residues. V was pared by 5 bases and J by 14 bases, with 16 bases between. CDR1 and CDR2 (germline): SGHVS, FQNEAQ. Supplemented by reference TRBV7-8 and TRBJ1-6, the full variable domain reads GAGVSQSPRYKVAKRGQDVALRCDPISGHVSLFWYQQALGQGPEFLTYFQNEAQLDKSGLPSDRFFAERPEGSVSTLKIQRTQQEDSAVYLCASSEGRSVSLHFGNGTRLTVT.

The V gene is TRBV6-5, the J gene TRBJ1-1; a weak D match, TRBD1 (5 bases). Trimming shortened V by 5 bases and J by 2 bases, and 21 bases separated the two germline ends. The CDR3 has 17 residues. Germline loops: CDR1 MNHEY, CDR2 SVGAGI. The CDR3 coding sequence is TGTGCCAGCAGTGACGACAACTATTTTAGGGGAAACACTGAAGCTTTCTTT. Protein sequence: CASSDDNYFRGNTEAFF.

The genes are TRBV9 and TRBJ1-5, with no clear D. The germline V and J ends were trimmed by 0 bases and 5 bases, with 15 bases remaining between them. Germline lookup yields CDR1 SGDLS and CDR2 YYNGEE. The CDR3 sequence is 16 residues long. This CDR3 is CASSVGPSGPDQPQHF. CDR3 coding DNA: TGTGCCAGCAGCGTAGGGCCCTCTGGGCCAGATCAGCCCCAGCATTTT.

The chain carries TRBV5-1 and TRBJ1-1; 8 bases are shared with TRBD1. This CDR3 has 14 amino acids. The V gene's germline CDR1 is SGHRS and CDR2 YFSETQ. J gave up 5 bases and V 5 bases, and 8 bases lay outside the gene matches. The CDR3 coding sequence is TGCGCCAGCAGGCCGACCACAGGGGGGACTGAAGCTTTCTTT. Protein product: CASRPTTGGTEAFF.